This is a list of T cell receptor beta chains from one sample in a study of blood T cell repertoires in COVID-19. Repertoires were generated with immunoSEQ multiplex PCR, while TCRdb's copy carries only in-frame clones and drops some. The sample lists about 94,000 clones; about four fifths were seen once. Sequenced sample: peripheral blood. These receptors came from a man in his sixties with acute or convalescent COVID-19. The CDR3 runs from the conserved cysteine through the conserved F or W. D genes are given only for firm matches. Only some rows state a clone size, as once, few, many or a class for expanded clones.

v_gene	d_gene	abundance	j_gene	CDR3aa	CDR3nt
TRBV11-2	TRBD1	NA	TRBJ1-2	CASSAQGAGYGYTF	TGTGCCAGCAGCGCACAGGGGGCTGGCTATGGCTACACCTTC
TRBV10-3	NA	NA	TRBJ2-2	CAISVRAGALSNTGELFF	TGTGCCATCAGTGTGAGGGCAGGGGCCCTCTCGAACACCGGGGAGCTGTTTTTT
TRBV11-2	TRBD1	NA	TRBJ1-1	CASSLGPGQGDTEAFF	TGTGCCAGCAGCTTAGGCCCCGGACAGGGTGACACTGAAGCTTTCTTT
TRBV10-1	NA	NA	TRBJ2-7	CASSGGQHYEQYF	TGCGCCAGCAGCGGGGGGCAGCACTACGAGCAGTACTTC
TRBV9	TRBD1	NA	TRBJ1-1	CASSAPGQGNTEAFF	TGTGCCAGCAGCGCCCCGGGACAGGGGAACACTGAAGCTTTCTTT
TRBV27	NA	NA	TRBJ1-4	CASKLNRQPSTNEKLFF	TGTGCCAGCAAACTAAATAGACAGCCCTCAACTAATGAAAAACTGTTTTTT
TRBV3-1/TRBV3-2	TRBD2	NA	TRBJ2-1	CASSQGGLAGTYEQFF	TGTGCCAGCAGCCAAGGGGGACTAGCGGGGACCTATGAGCAGTTCTTC
TRBV4-3	NA	NA	TRBJ1-5	CASSQEGPGLGQPQHF	TGCGCCAGCAGCCAAGAAGGGCCAGGGCTCGGTCAGCCCCAGCATTTT
TRBV10-1	NA	NA	TRBJ2-5	CASSESQGETQYF	TGCGCCAGCAGTGAGTCGCAGGGGGAGACCCAGTACTTC
TRBV5-6	NA	NA	TRBJ2-7	CASSLSGSGRGSLPGEQYF	TGTGCCAGCAGCTTGTCGGGTTCCGGCAGGGGCTCCCTCCCTGGAGAGCAGTACTTC
TRBV5-4	TRBD1	NA	TRBJ2-7	CASGFNTGVAQYF	TGTGCCAGCGGGTTCAATACAGGGGTCGCGCAGTACTTC
TRBV3-1/TRBV3-2	NA	NA	TRBJ1-5	CASSQQDSNQPQHF	TGTGCCAGCAGCCAGCAGGATAGCAATCAGCCCCAGCATTTT
TRBV5-1	NA	NA	TRBJ1-1	CASSAEWKNMNTEAFF	TGCGCCAGCAGCGCGGAATGGAAGAACATGAACACTGAAGCTTTCTTT
TRBV2	TRBD2	NA	TRBJ2-1	CASSRTGLAGGNEQFF	TGTGCCAGCAGTCGGACCGGACTAGCGGGGGGTAATGAGCAGTTCTTC
TRBV6-5	TRBD1	NA	TRBJ1-1	CASSFGTGGAFEAFF	TGTGCCAGCAGTTTCGGGACAGGGGGCGCGTTTGAAGCTTTCTTT
TRBV30	TRBD2	NA	TRBJ2-5	CAWSGPGLVKETQYF	TGTGCCTGGAGTGGCCCGGGACTAGTGAAAGAGACCCAGTACTTC
TRBV7-3	TRBD1	once	TRBJ2-2	CASSLRSGTGNTGELFF	TGTGCCAGCAGCCTACGATCCGGGACAGGGAACACCGGGGAGCTGTTTTTT
TRBV2	NA	NA	TRBJ1-5	CASSEEPGDRQPQHF	TGTGCCAGCAGTGAAGAGCCGGGGGATCGTCAGCCCCAGCATTTT
TRBV11-2	NA	NA	TRBJ1-2	CASSSSLGGNLYGYTF	TGTGCCAGCAGCTCCTCTTTAGGGGGAAACCTCTATGGCTACACCTTC
TRBV24-1	NA	NA	TRBJ1-5	CATSAGGGSNQPQHF	TGTGCCACCAGTGCGGGGGGAGGGAGCAATCAGCCCCAGCATTTT
TRBV3-1/TRBV3-2	NA	NA	TRBJ2-1	CASSQDQNRGANEQFF	TGTGCCAGCAGCCAAGATCAAAACCGGGGGGCCAATGAGCAGTTCTTC
TRBV19	NA	once	TRBJ1-2	CASAHRIYGYTF	TGTGCCAGTGCCCACAGAATCTATGGCTACACCTTC
TRBV7-2	NA	NA	TRBJ2-4	CASSLVDSVAKNIQYF	TGTGCCAGCAGCTTAGTGGACAGTGTAGCCAAAAACATTCAGTACTTC
TRBV10-3	NA	NA	TRBJ1-4	CATREGQKSEKLFF	TGTGCCACCCGGGAGGGCCAGAAGTCTGAAAAACTGTTTTTT
TRBV9	TRBD2	NA	TRBJ2-1	CASSSAGTSLVNEQFF	TGTGCCAGCAGCTCTGCGGGGACTAGCTTAGTCAATGAGCAGTTCTTC
TRBV12-3/TRBV12-4	TRBD1	NA	TRBJ1-1	CASSERQGTEAFF	TGTGCCAGCAGTGAACGACAGGGCACTGAAGCTTTCTTT
TRBV6-6	NA	NA	TRBJ1-3	CASAFGRDSGNTIYF	TGTGCCAGCGCCTTTGGACGGGACTCTGGAAACACCATATATTTT
TRBV6-2/TRBV6-3	NA	NA	TRBJ1-2	CASSQRQVRGDGYTF	TGTGCCAGCAGTCAGCGACAGGTCAGAGGTGATGGCTACACCTTC
TRBV7-3	TRBD1	NA	TRBJ1-2	CASSYTSGQGHYGYTF	TGTGCCAGCAGCTACACCTCCGGACAGGGGCACTATGGCTACACCTTC
TRBV4-2	TRBD1	NA	TRBJ1-5	CASSQDGGDRGTQPQHF	TGTGCCAGCAGCCAAGATGGGGGGGACAGGGGTACTCAGCCCCAGCATTTT
TRBV19	NA	NA	TRBJ2-1	CASSIDRGVYNEQFF	TGTGCCAGTAGTATAGACAGGGGGGTCTACAATGAGCAGTTCTTC
TRBV29-1	NA	few	TRBJ2-7	CSVRHGVKKARYEQYF	TGCAGCGTTCGCCACGGGGTAAAGAAGGCGAGATACGAGCAGTACTTC
TRBV11-1	NA	NA	TRBJ2-7	CASSLGVGAYEQYF	TGTGCCAGCAGCTTAGGAGTAGGGGCTTACGAGCAGTACTTC
TRBV9	TRBD2	NA	TRBJ2-3	CASSNQGASGGADSADTQYF	TGTGCCAGCAGCAACCAAGGGGCTAGCGGGGGGGCCGATTCGGCAGATACGCAGTATTTT
TRBV2	NA	NA	TRBJ1-3	CASNPEGPGNTIYF	TGTGCCAGCAACCCTGAGGGCCCTGGAAACACCATATATTTT
TRBV5-4	TRBD1	NA	TRBJ2-1	CASSLAGGAYNEQFF	TGTGCCAGCAGCTTGGCAGGGGGCGCCTACAATGAGCAGTTCTTC
TRBV11-1	TRBD1	few	TRBJ2-1	CASSLGQAGNEQFF	TGTGCCAGCAGCCTGGGACAGGCAGGCAATGAGCAGTTCTTC
TRBV3-1/TRBV3-2	NA	NA	TRBJ1-2	CASSQEAGADLNYGYTF	TGTGCCAGCAGCCAAGAGGCAGGCGCCGATTTAAACTATGGCTACACCTTC
TRBV5-1	TRBD1	NA	TRBJ1-1	CASSLVDSGGTEAFF	TGCGCCAGCAGCTTGGTGGATTCAGGGGGCACTGAAGCTTTCTTT
TRBV6-5	TRBD1	NA	TRBJ1-1	CASSPTGLMNTEAFF	TGTGCCAGCAGCCCGACAGGGCTCATGAACACTGAAGCTTTCTTT
TRBV11-2	NA	NA	TRBJ2-7	CASSHGPGEAYEQYF	TGTGCCAGCAGCCACGGCCCGGGGGAGGCCTACGAGCAGTACTTC
TRBV5-1	NA	NA	TRBJ1-2	CASSLAGLRGYTF	TGCGCCAGCAGCTTGGCTGGGCTACGGGGCTACACCTTC
TRBV7-3	NA	NA	TRBJ2-1	CASSFTDGDEQFF	TGTGCCAGCAGCTTTACAGACGGCGATGAGCAGTTCTTC
TRBV6-5	NA	NA	TRBJ1-4	CASMGRVDEKLFF	TGTGCCAGCATGGGCAGGGTAGATGAAAAACTGTTTTTT
TRBV9	NA	NA	TRBJ1-4	CASSVAAGATYNEKLFF	TGTGCCAGCAGCGTAGCTGCAGGGGCTACCTATAATGAAAAACTGTTTTTT
TRBV10-2	NA	NA	TRBJ2-7	CASSPRRDYEQYF	TGCGCCAGCAGCCCCCGACGGGACTACGAGCAGTACTTC
TRBV5-6	NA	NA	TRBJ1-2	CASSLAYRESGYTF	TGTGCCAGCAGCTTGGCCTACAGGGAAAGTGGCTACACCTTC
TRBV7-2	TRBD2	NA	TRBJ2-7	CASSLSSGGSYEQYF	TGTGCCAGCAGCCTATCTAGCGGGGGATCCTACGAGCAGTACTTC
TRBV7-3	NA	NA	TRBJ1-1	CASSPGGAMNTEAFF	TGTGCCAGCAGCCCTGGGGGGGCCATGAACACTGAAGCTTTCTTT